This T cell receptor (beta chain) was sequenced during a study of T cell responses to AZD1222 COVID-19 vaccine. Study-level information: Second doses were pooled across both intervals (about 4 or about 12 weeks). Study results and caveats: Seropositivity was recorded at baseline in only 5 or 6 AZD1222 recipients. Of spike-specific TCRs, nearly half reportedly target regions left unmutated in variants. Donor demographics were predominantly white British with a female majority; clonal diversity may be underestimated.

Profiling relied on immunoSEQ multiplex PCR, and the TCRdb table lists in-frame clones only, not all of them. The sample contains fewer than 120,000 clones, 81% of which appear only once. V was cut by 5 bases and J by 4 bases, with 15 bases left in between. The V gene's germline CDR1 is SEHNR and CDR2 FQNEAQ (reference sequence). The CDR3 spans 14 residues. This clone was observed many times. Antigen specificity is unknown. V usage is TRBV7-9 and J usage is TRBJ2-7; D may be TRBD1 (7 bases). Here the sequenced sample was peripheral blood, taken on day 0 of AZD1222 vaccination. The TCR comes from an adult in good health. The CDR3 loop is CASSQTTGRYEQYF. The CDR3 coding sequence is TGTGCCAGCAGCCAAACGACAGGGAGGTACGAGCAGTACTTC.